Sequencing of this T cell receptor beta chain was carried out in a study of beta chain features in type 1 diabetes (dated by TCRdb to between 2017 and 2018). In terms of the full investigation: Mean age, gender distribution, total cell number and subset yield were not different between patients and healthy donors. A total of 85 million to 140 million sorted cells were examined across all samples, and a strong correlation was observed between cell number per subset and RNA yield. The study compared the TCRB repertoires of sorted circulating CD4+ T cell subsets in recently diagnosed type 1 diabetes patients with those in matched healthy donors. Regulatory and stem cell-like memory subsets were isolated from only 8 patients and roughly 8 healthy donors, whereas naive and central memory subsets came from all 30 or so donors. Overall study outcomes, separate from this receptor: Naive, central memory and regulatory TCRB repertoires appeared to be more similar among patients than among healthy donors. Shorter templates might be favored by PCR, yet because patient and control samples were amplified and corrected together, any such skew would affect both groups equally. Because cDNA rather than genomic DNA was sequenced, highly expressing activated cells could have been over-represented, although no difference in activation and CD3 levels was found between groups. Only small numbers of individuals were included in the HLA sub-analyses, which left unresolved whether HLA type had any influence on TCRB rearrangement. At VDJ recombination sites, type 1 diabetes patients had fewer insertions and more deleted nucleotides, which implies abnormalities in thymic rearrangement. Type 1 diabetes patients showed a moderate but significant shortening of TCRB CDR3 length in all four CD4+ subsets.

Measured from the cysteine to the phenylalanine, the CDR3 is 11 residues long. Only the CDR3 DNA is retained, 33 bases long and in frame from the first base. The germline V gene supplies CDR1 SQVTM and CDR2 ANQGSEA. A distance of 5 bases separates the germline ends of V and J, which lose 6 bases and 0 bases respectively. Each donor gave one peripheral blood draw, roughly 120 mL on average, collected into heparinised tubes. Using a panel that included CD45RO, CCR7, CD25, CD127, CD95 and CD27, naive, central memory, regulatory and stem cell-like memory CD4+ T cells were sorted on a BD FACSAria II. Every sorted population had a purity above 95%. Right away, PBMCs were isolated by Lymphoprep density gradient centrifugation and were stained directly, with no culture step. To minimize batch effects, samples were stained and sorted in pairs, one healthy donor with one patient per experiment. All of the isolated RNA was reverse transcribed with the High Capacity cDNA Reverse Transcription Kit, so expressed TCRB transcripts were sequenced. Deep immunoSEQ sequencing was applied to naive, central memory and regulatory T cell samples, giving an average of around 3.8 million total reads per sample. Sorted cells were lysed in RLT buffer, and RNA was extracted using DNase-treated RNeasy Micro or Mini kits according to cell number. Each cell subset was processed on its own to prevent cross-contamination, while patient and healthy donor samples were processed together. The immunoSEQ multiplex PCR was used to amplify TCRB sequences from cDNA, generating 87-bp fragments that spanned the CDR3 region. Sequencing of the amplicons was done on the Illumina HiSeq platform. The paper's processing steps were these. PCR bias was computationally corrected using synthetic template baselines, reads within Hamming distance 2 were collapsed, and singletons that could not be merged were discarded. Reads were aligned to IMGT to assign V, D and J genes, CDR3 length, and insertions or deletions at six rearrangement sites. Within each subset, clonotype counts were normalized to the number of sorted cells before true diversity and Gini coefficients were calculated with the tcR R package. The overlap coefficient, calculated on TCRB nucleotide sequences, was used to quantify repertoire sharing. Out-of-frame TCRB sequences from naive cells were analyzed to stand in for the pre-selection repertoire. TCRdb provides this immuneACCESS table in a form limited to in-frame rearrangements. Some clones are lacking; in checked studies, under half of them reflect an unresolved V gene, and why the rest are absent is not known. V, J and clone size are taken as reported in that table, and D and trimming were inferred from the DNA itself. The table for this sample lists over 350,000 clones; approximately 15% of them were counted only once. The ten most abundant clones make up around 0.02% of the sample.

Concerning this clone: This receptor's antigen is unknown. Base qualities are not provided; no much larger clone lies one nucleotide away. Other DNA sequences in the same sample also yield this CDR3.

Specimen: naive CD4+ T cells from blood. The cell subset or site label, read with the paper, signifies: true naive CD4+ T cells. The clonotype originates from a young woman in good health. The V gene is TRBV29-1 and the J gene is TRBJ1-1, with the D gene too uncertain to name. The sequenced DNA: TGCAGCGTCGCGGTGAACACTGAAGCTTTCTTT. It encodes CSVAVNTEAFF. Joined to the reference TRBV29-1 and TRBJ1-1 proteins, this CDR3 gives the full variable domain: SAVISQKPSRDICQRGTSLTIQCQVDSQVTMMFWYRQQPGQSLTLIATANQGSEATYESGFVIDKFPISRPNLTFSTLTVSNMSPEDSSIYLCSVAVNTEAFFGQGTRLTVV.